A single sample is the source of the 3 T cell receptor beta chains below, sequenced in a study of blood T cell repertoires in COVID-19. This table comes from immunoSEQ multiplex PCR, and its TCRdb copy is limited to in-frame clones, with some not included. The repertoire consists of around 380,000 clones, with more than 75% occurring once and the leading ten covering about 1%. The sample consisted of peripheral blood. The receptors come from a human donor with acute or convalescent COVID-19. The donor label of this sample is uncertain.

CDR3 bases: TGTGCCGCCGGAGGCCTAATCGGGCAGCCCCAGCATTTT. It is translated as CAAGGLIGQPQHF. The chain has TRBV19 and TRBJ1-5; no definite D call. With 11 bases removed from V and 7 bases from J, the gap between germline ends came to 18 bases. Germline V CDR1 and CDR2: LNHDA, SQIVND (reference sequence). This CDR3 spans 13 amino acids. The variable domain in full, completed from reference TRBV19 and TRBJ1-5, reads DGGITQSPKYLFRKEGQNVTLSCEQNLNHDAMYWYRQDPGQGLRLIYYSQIVNDFQKGDIAEGYSVSREKKESFPLTVTSAQKNPTAFYLCAAGGLIGQPQHFGDGTRLSIL.

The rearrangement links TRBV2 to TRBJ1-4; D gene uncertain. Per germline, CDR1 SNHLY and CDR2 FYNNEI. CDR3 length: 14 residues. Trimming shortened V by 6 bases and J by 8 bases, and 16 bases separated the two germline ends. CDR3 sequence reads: CASSDERNSEKLFF. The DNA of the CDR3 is TGTGCCAGCAGCGATGAGCGGAACTCGGAAAAACTGTTTTTT.

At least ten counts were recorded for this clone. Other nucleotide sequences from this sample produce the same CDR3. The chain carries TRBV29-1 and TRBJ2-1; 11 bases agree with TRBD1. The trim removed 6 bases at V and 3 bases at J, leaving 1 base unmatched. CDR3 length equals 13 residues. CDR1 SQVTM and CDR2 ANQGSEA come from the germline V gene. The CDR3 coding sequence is TGCAGCGTGGGGACAGGGGGCTACAATGAGCAGTTCTTC. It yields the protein CSVGTGGYNEQFF.